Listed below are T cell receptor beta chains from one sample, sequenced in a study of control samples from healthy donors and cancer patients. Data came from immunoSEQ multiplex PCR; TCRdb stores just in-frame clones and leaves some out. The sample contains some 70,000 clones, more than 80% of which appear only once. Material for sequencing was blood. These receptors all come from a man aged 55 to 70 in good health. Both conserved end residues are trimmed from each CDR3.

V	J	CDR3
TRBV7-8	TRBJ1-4	ASSLHTNNEKLF
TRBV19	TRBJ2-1	ASSTGVEQF
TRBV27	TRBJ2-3	ASSTQPGNTDTQY
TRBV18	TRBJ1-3	ASSSSSGNTIY
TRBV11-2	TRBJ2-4	ASSPTLAKNIQY
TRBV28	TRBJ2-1	ASTSRGSSYNEQF
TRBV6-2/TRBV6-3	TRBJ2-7	ASSYAATSGRAVYEQY
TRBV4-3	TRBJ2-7	ASSQDIGPGSSEQY
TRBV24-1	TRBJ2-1	ATSDSITSGRRWAEQF
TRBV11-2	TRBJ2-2	ASSLGVGFTGELF
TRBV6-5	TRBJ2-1	ASTALNEQF
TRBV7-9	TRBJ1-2	ASSPQGQAYGYT
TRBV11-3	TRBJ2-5	ASSPHSYMARDWRETQY
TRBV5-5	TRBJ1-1	ASSLAAGGTEAF
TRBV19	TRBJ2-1	ASNPSGNTYNEQF
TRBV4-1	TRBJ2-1	ASSQVPGGTSGSNEQF
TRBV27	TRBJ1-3	ASSRGGAGNTIY
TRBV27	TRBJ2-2	ASSTTSGRTVTGELF
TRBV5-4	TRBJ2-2	ASRITGSGELF
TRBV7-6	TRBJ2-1	ASSNMMGRESHNEQF
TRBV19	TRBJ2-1	ASSTYRVSSYNEQF
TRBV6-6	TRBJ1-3	ASSEDRSSGNTIY
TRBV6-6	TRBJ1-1	ASSYAQGVGDTEAF
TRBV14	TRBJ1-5	ASSQEGWEGVLSNQPQH
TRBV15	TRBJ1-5	ATSPQGINQPQH
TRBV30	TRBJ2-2	AWSVRATGELF